The sequence of this T cell receptor beta chain was determined in a study of blood T cell repertoires in COVID-19. The germline CDR1 and CDR2 sequences are MNHEY and SVGEGT. CDR3 length equals 13 residues. V was pared by 6 bases and J by 11 bases, with 9 bases of the junction left unmatched. Repertoires were generated with immunoSEQ multiplex PCR, while TCRdb's copy carries only in-frame clones and drops some. The top ten hold 0.99% of the sample, which has 180,000 or so clones, around 87% seen once. Sequencing was performed on peripheral blood. The TCR was taken from a man aged 18 to 29 with acute or convalescent COVID-19. V usage is TRBV6-2 or TRBV6-3 and J usage is TRBJ1-5, with 8 bases that match TRBD1. The CDR3 region is CASSRQGPESQHF. The CDR3 DNA follows: TGTGCCAGCAGCCGACAGGGGCCAGAATCCCAGCATTTT.